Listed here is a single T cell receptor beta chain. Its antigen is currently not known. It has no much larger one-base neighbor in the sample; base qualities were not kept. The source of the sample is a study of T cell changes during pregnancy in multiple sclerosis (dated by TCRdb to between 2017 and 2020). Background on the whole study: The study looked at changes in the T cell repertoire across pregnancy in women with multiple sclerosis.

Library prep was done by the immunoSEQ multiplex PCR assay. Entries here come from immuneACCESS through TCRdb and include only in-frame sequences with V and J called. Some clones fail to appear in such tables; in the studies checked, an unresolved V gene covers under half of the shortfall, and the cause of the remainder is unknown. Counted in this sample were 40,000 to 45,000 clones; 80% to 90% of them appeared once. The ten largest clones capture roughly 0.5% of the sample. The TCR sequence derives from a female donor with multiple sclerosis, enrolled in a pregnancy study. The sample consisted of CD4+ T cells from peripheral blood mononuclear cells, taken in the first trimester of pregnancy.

The CDR3 loop reads CASSLGGGAETQYF. The DNA sequence reads TGCGCCAGCAGCTTGGGCGGGGGGGCAGAGACCCAGTACTTC. In this chain, TRBV5-1 is recombined with TRBJ2-5, and TRBD2 aligns with 9 junction nucleotides. Including the terminal cysteine and phenylalanine, the CDR3 comprises 14 residues. CDR3 DNA is the only sequence kept; it has 42 bases, read in frame from the first base. The germline V gene yields SGHRS for CDR1 and YFSETQ for CDR2. At the junction V is shortened by 0 bases and J by 4 bases; bases outside the gene matches: 1.